This T cell receptor (beta chain) appears in the sequencing data of a study of blood T cell repertoires in COVID-19. The overall study: Samples of COVID-19 (acute and convalescent) were obtained from the United States, Italy and Spain. T cells, B-cell-depleted T cells, or PBMCs provided the cDNA or gDNA that served as material.

Study processing details: Nucleated cell counts were estimated from reference gene primer amplification. The data were produced by immunoSEQ multiplex PCR, yet TCRdb's version contains in-frame clones alone and is incomplete. D and trimming were read from the DNA, whereas the V and J calls and clone size are those reported in that table. The sample includes 45,000 to 55,000 clones, roughly 89% of them seen just once. V shed 4 bases and J 3 bases; nucleotides not matched to a gene: 8. The CDR3 is made up of 15 amino acids. Germline values: CDR1 SGHRS, CDR2 YFSETQ. The clonotype comes from a man aged 50-60 years with acute or convalescent COVID-19. The rearrangement joins TRBV5-1 to TRBJ2-7; TRBD2 aligns across 9 bases. Sequenced input: peripheral blood. The CDR3 DNA reads as TGCGCCAGCAGCACCCTAGCGGGGATAAACTACGAGCAGTACTTC. This sequence encodes CASSTLAGINYEQYF.